The clone carrying this TCR beta chain was detected only a few times. This entry belongs to a study of T cells in Graves' hyperthyroidism and ophthalmopathy. The CDR3 has 14 residues. The ends lost 4 bases at V and 5 bases at J; junction bases unmatched: 6. The authors took PBMCs from roughly 9.7 ml fresh peripheral blood. Amplified TCR beta CDR3 regions derived from RNA transcripts. HTBI primers were employed in a first-round RT-PCR of the TCR CDR3. TCRdb fed the multiplex PCR reads into MiXCR, producing one record per CDR3 protein. The table records fewer than 550,000 distinct CDR3 sequences, roughly a quarter of them present only once.

The rearrangement uses TRBV12-3 or TRBV12-4 and TRBJ2-5; 8 bases match TRBD2. The TCR comes from a woman aged 25 to 45 with Graves' ophthalmopathy. The sample taken for sequencing was blood. This CDR3 is CASSSRTSSETQYF. In DNA, the CDR3 is TGTGCCAGCAGTTCCCGGACTAGCTCCGAGACCCAGTACTTC.